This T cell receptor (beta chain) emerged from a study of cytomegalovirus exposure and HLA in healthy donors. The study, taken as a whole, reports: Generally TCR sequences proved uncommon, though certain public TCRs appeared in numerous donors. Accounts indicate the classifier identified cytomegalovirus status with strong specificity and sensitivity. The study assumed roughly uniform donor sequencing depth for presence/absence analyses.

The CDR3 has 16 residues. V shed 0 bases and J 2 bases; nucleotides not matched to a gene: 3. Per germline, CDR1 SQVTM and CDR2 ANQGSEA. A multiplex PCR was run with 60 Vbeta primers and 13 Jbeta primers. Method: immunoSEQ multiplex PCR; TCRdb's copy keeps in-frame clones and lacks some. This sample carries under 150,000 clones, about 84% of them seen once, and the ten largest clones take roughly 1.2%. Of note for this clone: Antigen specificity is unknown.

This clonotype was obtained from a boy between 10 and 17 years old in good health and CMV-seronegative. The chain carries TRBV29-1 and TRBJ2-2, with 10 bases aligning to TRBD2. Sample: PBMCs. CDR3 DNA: TGCAGCGTTGAAGATCCACTAGCGGGAAACACCGGGGAGCTGTTTTTT. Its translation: CSVEDPLAGNTGELFF.